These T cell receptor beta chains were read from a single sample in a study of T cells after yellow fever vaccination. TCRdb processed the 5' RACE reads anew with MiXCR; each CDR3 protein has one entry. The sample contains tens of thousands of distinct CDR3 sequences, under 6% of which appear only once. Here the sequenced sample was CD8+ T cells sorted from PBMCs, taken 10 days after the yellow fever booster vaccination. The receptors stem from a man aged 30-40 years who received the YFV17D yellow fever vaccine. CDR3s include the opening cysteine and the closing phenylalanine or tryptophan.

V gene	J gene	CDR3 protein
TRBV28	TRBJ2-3	CAIRTSGSGGTQYF
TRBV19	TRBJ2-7	CASSSLPSYEQYF
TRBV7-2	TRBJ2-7	CASSPLAEQYF
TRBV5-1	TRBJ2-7	CASSASGANYEQYF
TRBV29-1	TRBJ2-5	CSVEDAEIRAQYF
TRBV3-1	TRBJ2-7	CASSPYVAAYEQYF
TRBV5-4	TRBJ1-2	CASSLEGQGRGYTF
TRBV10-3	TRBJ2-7	CAIRTSGFTYEQYF
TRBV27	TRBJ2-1	CASSFLGTSGDHNEQFF
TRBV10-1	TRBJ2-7	CASSDIAGGFDEQYF
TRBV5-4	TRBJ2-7	CASSMDSPDEQYF
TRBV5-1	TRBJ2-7	CASSLGPEQYF
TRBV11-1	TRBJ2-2	CASSSDPTNTGELFF
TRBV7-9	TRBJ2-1	CASSFSQGLYNEQFF
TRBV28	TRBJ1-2	CASGPTGHNYGYTF
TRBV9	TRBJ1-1	CASSVGEPMNTEAFF
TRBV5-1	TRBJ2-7	CASSISGSDYEQYF
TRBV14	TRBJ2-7	CASSRDSLSYEQYF
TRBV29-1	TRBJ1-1	CSVGVNTEAFF
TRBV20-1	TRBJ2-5	CSARAGSGRETQYF
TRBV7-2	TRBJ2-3	CASSSQDRDTDTQYF
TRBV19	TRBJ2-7	CASSIGGGSYEQYF